A selection of T cell receptor beta chains follows, all from one sample in a study of cytomegalovirus exposure and HLA in healthy donors. Sequenced by immunoSEQ multiplex PCR; TCRdb stores in-frame clones only, minus some. The sample yields around 100,000 clones, less than 10% seen once. Sequencing was performed on PBMCs. These receptors all stem from a man in his fifties or sixties in good health and CMV-seronegative. Each CDR3 is given with its conserved first and last residue. A D gene is named only where the DNA matches it firmly. Expanded clones get a size class; other rows say once, few or many, or leave the size out.

few	TRBD2	TRBV7-2	TRBJ2-1	15	CASSLLAGGGNEQFF	TGTGCCAGCAGCTTGCTAGCGGGGGGTGGAAATGAGCAGTTCTTC
-	TRBD1	TRBV5-1	TRBJ2-1	13	CARSLDRGPEQFF	TGCGCCAGAAGCTTGGACAGGGGGCCTGAGCAGTTCTTC
-	TRBD1	TRBV18	TRBJ1-1	15	CASSPRTGTNTEAFF	TGTGCCAGCTCACCACGGACAGGGACGAACACTGAAGCTTTCTTT
-	-	TRBV6-5	TRBJ2-2	12	CASRSPTGELFF	TGTGCCAGCAGAAGCCCGACCGGGGAGCTGTTTTTT
-	TRBD2	TRBV5-1	TRBJ2-1	16	CASRLAQRGPYNEQFF	TGCGCCAGCAGATTGGCCCAGCGGGGGCCTTACAATGAGCAGTTCTTC
-	-	TRBV18	TRBJ1-2	15	CASSPGGDSNYGYTF	TGTGCCAGCTCACCAGGGGGCGATTCTAACTATGGCTACACCTTC
few	TRBD1	TRBV7-6	TRBJ1-3	15	CASSTGQVSGNTIYF	TGTGCCAGCAGCACGGGACAGGTCTCTGGAAACACCATATATTTT
few	-	TRBV28	TRBJ2-1	15	CASSFGLPPYNEQFF	TGTGCCAGCAGTTTTGGGCTACCCCCTTACAATGAGCAGTTCTTC
-	TRBD2	TRBV7-3	TRBJ2-5	15	CASSSTGTRGETQYF	TGTGCCAGCAGCTCGACCGGGACTAGGGGAGAGACCCAGTACTTC
-	-	TRBV29-1	TRBJ1-3	15	CSVTTAGRSGNTIYF	TGCAGCGTGACCACTGCAGGGAGGTCTGGAAACACCATATATTTT
few	TRBD2	TRBV7-8	TRBJ2-7	14	CASSLGLASYEQYF	TGTGCCAGCAGCCTTGGACTAGCCTCCTACGAGCAGTACTTC
-	TRBD1	TRBV6-5	TRBJ1-2	15	CASIGPSQGDYGYTF	TGTGCCAGCATAGGGCCTTCGCAGGGGGACTATGGCTACACCTTC
few	TRBD1	TRBV28	TRBJ2-7	14	CASRGQGESYEQYF	TGTGCCAGCAGGGGACAGGGGGAGTCCTACGAGCAGTACTTC
few	-	TRBV7-9	TRBJ1-4	14	CASSWARANEKLFF	TGTGCCAGCAGCTGGGCCAGGGCTAATGAAAAACTGTTTTTT
few	TRBD1	TRBV6-6	TRBJ1-2	15	CASRTLGTANYGYTF	TGTGCCAGCAGAACTCTCGGGACAGCGAACTATGGCTACACCTTC
few	TRBD2	TRBV7-2	TRBJ2-7	14	CASSPSGGPSEQYF	TGTGCCAGCAGCCCGTCGGGAGGGCCAAGCGAGCAGTACTTC
-	-	TRBV7-2	TRBJ2-7	13	CASSPLVEAEQYF	TGTGCCAGCAGCCCCTTGGTGGAGGCAGAGCAGTACTTC
-	TRBD2	TRBV7-8	TRBJ2-2	16	CASKTSGGGMGGELFF	TGTGCCAGCAAGACTAGCGGGGGGGGTATGGGCGGGGAGCTGTTTTTT
-	-	TRBV5-6	TRBJ1-2	13	CASSLVHGDGYTF	TGTGCCAGCAGCTTGGTACACGGGGATGGCTACACCTTC
few	-	TRBV28	TRBJ2-3	13	CASSLGQTDTQYF	TGTGCCAGCAGTTTAGGACAGACAGATACGCAGTATTTT
-	-	TRBV5-6	TRBJ2-5	15	CASSPSDNKVETQYF	TGTGCCAGCAGCCCCTCGGACAACAAAGTCGAGACCCAGTACTTC
few	-	TRBV30	TRBJ2-1	12	CAWSPGGNEQFF	TGTGCCTGGTCACCAGGGGGGAATGAGCAGTTCTTC
-	TRBD1	TRBV28	TRBJ1-3	15	CASSLPGQAGNTIYF	TGTGCCAGCAGTTTACCTGGACAGGCTGGAAACACCATATATTTT
few	-	TRBV2	TRBJ1-6	13	CASRQGLNSPLHF	TGTGCCAGCCGTCAGGGGCTTAATTCACCCCTCCACTTT
-	-	TRBV7-3	TRBJ2-7	16	CASNLSSGAWAYEQYF	TGTGCCAGCAACTTATCGTCAGGGGCTTGGGCCTACGAGCAGTACTTC
-	TRBD1	TRBV7-8	TRBJ1-5	16	CASSPYRTGGNQPQHF	TGTGCCAGCAGCCCCTATCGGACAGGAGGCAATCAGCCCCAGCATTTT
few	-	TRBV11-2	TRBJ2-5	13	CASSFTQAETQYF	TGTGCCAGCAGCTTTACCCAGGCGGAGACCCAGTACTTC
few	TRBD1	TRBV2	TRBJ2-7	14	CASSRQGARYEQYF	TGTGCCAGCAGTCGACAGGGGGCACGGTACGAGCAGTACTTC
-	-	TRBV30	TRBJ1-1	12	CAWKGEGTTAFF	TGTGCCTGGAAAGGTGAAGGGACAACCGCTTTCTTT
few	-	TRBV27	TRBJ2-7	13	CASSIRLSYEQYF	TGTGCCAGCAGTATCCGACTCTCCTACGAGCAGTACTTC
-	TRBD2	TRBV7-3	TRBJ2-1	14	CASSPRTSGGEQFF	TGTGCCAGCAGCCCGAGGACTAGCGGGGGCGAGCAGTTCTTC
few	TRBD1	TRBV5-6	TRBJ2-5	16	CASSLVRTGARETLYF	TGTGCCAGCAGCTTGGTTCGTACAGGGGCGAGAGAGACCCTGTACTTC
-	-	TRBV28	TRBJ2-7	14	CASSFLFRSYEQYF	TGTGCCAGCAGTTTCTTATTCCGGTCCTACGAGCAGTACTTC
few	-	TRBV11-2	TRBJ1-1	13	CASSLDRNTEAFF	TGTGCCAGCAGCTTAGACAGGAACACTGAAGCTTTCTTT
few	TRBD1	TRBV27	TRBJ2-7	16	CASSYARDRGHYEQYF	TGTGCCAGCAGTTATGCGAGGGACAGGGGGCATTACGAGCAGTACTTC
-	-	TRBV7-2	TRBJ1-5	13	CASSPSGNQPQHF	TGTGCCAGCAGCCCCTCGGGCAATCAGCCCCAGCATTTT
-	-	TRBV30	TRBJ1-2	12	CAWSGHQYGYTF	TGTGCCTGGAGTGGACATCAGTATGGCTACACCTTC
-	-	TRBV4-3	TRBJ2-3	16	CASSQDRDISTDAQYF	TGCGCCAGCAGCCAAGATCGAGACATAAGCACAGATGCGCAGTATTTT
-	-	TRBV5-1	TRBJ1-2	15	CASSYLQQGPNGYTF	TGCGCCAGCAGCTATCTACAACAGGGACCTAATGGCTACACCTTC
few	-	TRBV6-6	TRBJ1-4	16	CASSYSRGLTNEKLFF	TGTGCCAGCAGTTACTCAAGGGGACTGACTAATGAAAAACTGTTTTTT
few	-	TRBV6-5	TRBJ1-6	15	CASSPRKGFNSPLHF	TGTGCCAGCAGTCCACGGAAGGGGTTTAATTCACCCCTCCACTTT
-	TRBD2	TRBV7-9	TRBJ2-5	14	CASSLSGRVETQYF	TGTGCCAGCAGCCTTAGCGGGAGGGTGGAGACCCAGTACTTC
-	-	TRBV19	TRBJ1-1	14	CASSVGHKNTEAFF	TGTGCCAGTAGTGTCGGACACAAGAACACTGAAGCTTTCTTT
few	-	TRBV7-2	TRBJ1-3	12	CASSRGGNTIYF	TGTGCCAGCAGCAGAGGCGGAAACACCATATATTTT
-	-	TRBV6-1	TRBJ1-3	13	CASIKLGGDTIYF	TGTGCCAGCATAAAGCTGGGAGGTGACACCATATATTTT
few	TRBD2	TRBV19	TRBJ2-3	13	CASRGLAADTQYF	TGTGCCAGTAGGGGACTAGCAGCAGATACGCAGTATTTT
few	TRBD2	TRBV10-3	TRBJ2-3	19	CAISATQQLAGGSGDTQYF	TGTGCCATCAGTGCGACGCAACAACTAGCGGGAGGGTCCGGAGATACGCAGTATTTT
few	-	TRBV7-2	TRBJ2-7	15	CASSLGQGYNYEQYF	TGTGCCAGCAGCTTAGGTCAGGGTTATAACTACGAGCAGTACTTC
few	-	TRBV29-1	TRBJ2-1	13	CSVVRSGSGEQFF	TGCAGCGTTGTAAGGTCGGGGTCGGGGGAGCAGTTCTTC
few	-	TRBV6-6	TRBJ1-6	14	CATGEGLYNSPLHF	TGTGCCACCGGGGAAGGGCTCTATAATTCACCCCTCCACTTT
few	TRBD1	TRBV12-5	TRBJ1-2	17	CASGLVRGTGVIGGYTF	TGTGCTAGTGGTTTGGTGCGTGGGACAGGGGTAATCGGCGGCTACACCTTC
-	TRBD2	TRBV7-2	TRBJ2-5	16	CASSIGTSGRAETQYF	TGTGCCAGCAGCATCGGGACTAGCGGGAGGGCAGAGACCCAGTACTTC
-	TRBD2	TRBV5-5	TRBJ2-2	16	CASSSTRGDNTGELFF	TGTGCCAGCAGCTCGACTCGGGGGGATAACACCGGGGAGCTGTTTTTT
-	TRBD1	TRBV6-1	TRBJ1-4	16	CASSEISAGGDEKLFF	TGTGCCAGCAGTGAAATATCGGCAGGGGGCGATGAAAAACTGTTTTTT
few	-	TRBV28	TRBJ1-1	13	CASSRTLNTEAFF	TGTGCCAGCAGTCGAACTTTGAACACTGAAGCTTTCTTT
-	TRBD1	TRBV7-9	TRBJ1-6	15	CASSARQGGNSPLHF	TGTGCCAGCAGCGCAAGACAGGGAGGTAATTCACCCCTCCACTTT
-	-	TRBV4-3	TRBJ1-2	13	CASSPDGDYGYTF	TGCGCCAGCAGTCCCGACGGGGACTATGGCTACACCTTC
few	-	TRBV2	TRBJ1-6	14	CASIWTATNSPLHF	TGTGCCAGCATATGGACAGCAACCAATTCACCCCTCCACTTT
few	TRBD1	TRBV6-1	TRBJ1-1	14	CASLRQGMNTEAFF	TGTGCCAGCCTACGACAGGGCATGAACACTGAAGCTTTCTTT